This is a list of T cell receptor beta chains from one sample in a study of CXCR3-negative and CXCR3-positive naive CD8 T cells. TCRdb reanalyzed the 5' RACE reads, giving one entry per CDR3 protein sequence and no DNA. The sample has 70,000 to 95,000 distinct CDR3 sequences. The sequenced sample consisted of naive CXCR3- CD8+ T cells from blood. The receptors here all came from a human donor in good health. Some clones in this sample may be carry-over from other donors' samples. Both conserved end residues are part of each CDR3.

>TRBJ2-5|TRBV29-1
CSVHAYGSQETQYF
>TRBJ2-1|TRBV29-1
CSVDRNNEQFF
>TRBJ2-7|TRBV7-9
CASSLSFGTGVYEQYF
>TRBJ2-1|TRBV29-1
CSVMDSSYNEQFF
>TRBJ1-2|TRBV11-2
CASSFQASYGYTF
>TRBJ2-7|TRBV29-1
CSVEEGGYEQYF
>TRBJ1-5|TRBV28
CASSLDRGFSQPQHF
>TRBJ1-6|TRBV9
CASSVGGANSPLHF
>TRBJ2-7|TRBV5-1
CASSWDGYEQYF
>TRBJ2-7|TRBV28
CASSSELAANYEQYF
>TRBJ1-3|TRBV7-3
CASSQDSSGNTIYF
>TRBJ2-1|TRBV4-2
CASSHKTGEVNEQFF
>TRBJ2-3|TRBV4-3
CASSQGDRDTDTQYF
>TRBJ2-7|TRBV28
CASSSGHGPTYEQYF
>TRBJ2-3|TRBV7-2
CASSLLRGGTDTQYF
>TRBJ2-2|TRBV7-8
CASKHTGELFF
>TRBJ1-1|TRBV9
CASSHRDGLSGTEAFF
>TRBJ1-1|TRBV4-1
CASSQMGDTEAFF
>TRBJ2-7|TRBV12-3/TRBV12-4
CASREQGYPLAGEQYF
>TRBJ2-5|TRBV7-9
CASSLKETQYF
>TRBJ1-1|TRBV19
CASSIVREATEAFF
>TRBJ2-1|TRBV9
CASSARLAGVDAEQFF
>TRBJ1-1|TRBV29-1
CSVHARSGREAFF
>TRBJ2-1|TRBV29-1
CSVEREGSYNEQFF
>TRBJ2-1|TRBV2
CASTGIDRSYNEQFF
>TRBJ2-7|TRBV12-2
CASRSRHRGRQEGYYEQYF
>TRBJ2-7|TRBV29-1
CSVGLWGTGAYEQYF
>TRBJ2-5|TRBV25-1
CASSEWAGEETQYF
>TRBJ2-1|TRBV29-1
CSVEGWGSRYNEQFF
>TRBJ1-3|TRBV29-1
CSVEGVSGNTIYF
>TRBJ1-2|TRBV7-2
CASSFHSTNYGYTF
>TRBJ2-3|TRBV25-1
CASSDLEGNTQYF
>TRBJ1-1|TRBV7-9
CASSLASEAFF
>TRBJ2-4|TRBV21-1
CASSPLRGYAKNIQYF
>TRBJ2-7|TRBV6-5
CASSYSDSPYEQYF
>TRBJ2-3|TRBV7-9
CASSSVTSGTDTQYF
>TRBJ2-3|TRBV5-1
CASSEERGLTDTQYF
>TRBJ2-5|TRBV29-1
CSVDASGGINQETQYF
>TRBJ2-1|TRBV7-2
CASSPELPYNEQFF
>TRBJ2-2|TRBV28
CASSLGQANTGELFF
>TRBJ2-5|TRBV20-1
CSARSDSDSETQYF
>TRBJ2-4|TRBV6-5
CASSPPSGVDIQYF
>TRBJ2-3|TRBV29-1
CSVEDQVGTSTDTQYF
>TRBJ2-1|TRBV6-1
CASSEVERNEQFF
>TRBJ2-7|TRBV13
CASSSHTNRREQYF
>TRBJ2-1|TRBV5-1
CASRLTLAPPYNEQFF
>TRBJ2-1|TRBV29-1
CSVVPREDYNEQFF
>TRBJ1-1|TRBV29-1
CSAWGAAETEAFF
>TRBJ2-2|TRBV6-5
CASSYLSRGVTGELFF
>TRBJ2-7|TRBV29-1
CSVELDYEQYF